The clone carrying this TCR beta chain was detected many times. The antigen is unknown. This record comes from a study of cytomegalovirus exposure and HLA in healthy donors. Whole-study results and caveats: Some public TCRs appeared in many individuals, while most sequences were rare.

This CDR3 comprises 14 residues. Trimming removed 4 bases from V and 2 bases from J, with 10 bases in between. The germline CDR1 and CDR2 sequences are LGHNA and YSLEER. Every donor was a healthy person donating bone marrow. Primers: 60 Vbeta forward and 13 Jbeta reverse. Sequencing was performed with immunoSEQ multiplex PCR; in TCRdb, only in-frame clones are kept and a portion is missing. The repertoire holds more than 150,000 clones, 70% to 90% seen once, with about 9.3% in the top ten. Specimen: PBMCs. The chain couples TRBV4-3 to TRBJ2-3; the D gene is possibly TRBD1 (6 bases). This TCR derives from a man between 18 and 35 years old in good health and CMV-seropositive. CDR3 sequence (DNA): TGCGCCAGCAGCCTGGGGGCCCTCACAGATACGCAGTATTTT. Amino acid sequence: CASSLGALTDTQYF.